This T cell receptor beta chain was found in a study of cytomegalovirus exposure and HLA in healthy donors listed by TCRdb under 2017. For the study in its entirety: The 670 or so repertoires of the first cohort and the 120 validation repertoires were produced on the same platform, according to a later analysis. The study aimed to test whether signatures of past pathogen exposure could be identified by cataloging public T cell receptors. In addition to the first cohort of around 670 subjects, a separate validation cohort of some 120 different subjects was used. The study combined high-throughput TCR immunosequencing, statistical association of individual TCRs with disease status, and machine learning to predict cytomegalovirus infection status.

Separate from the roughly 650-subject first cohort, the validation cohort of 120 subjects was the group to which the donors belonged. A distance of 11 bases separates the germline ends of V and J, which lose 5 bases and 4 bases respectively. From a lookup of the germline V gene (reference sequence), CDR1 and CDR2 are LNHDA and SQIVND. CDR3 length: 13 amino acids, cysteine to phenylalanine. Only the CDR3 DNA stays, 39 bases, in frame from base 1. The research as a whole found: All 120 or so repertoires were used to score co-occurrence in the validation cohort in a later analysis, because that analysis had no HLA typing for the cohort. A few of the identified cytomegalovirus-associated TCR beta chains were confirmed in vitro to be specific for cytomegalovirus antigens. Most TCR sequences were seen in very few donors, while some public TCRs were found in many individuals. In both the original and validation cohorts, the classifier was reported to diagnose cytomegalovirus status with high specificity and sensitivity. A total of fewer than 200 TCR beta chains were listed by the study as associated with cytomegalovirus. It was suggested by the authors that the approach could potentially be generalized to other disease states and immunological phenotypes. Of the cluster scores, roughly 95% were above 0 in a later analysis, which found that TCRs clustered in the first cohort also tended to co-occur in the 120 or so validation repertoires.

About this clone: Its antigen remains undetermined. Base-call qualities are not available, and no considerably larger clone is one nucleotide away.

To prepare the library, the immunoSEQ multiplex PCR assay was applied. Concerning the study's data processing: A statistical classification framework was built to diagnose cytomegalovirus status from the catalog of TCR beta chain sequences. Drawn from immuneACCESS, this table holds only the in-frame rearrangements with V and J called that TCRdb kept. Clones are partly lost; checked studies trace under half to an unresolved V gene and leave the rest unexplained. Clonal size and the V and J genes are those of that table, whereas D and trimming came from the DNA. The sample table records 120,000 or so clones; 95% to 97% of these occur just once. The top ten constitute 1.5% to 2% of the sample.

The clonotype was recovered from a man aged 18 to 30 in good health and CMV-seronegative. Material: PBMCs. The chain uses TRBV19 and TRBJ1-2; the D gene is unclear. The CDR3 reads CASSYGSTYGYTF. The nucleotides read TGTGCCAGTAGTTATGGCAGTACCTATGGCTACACCTTC.